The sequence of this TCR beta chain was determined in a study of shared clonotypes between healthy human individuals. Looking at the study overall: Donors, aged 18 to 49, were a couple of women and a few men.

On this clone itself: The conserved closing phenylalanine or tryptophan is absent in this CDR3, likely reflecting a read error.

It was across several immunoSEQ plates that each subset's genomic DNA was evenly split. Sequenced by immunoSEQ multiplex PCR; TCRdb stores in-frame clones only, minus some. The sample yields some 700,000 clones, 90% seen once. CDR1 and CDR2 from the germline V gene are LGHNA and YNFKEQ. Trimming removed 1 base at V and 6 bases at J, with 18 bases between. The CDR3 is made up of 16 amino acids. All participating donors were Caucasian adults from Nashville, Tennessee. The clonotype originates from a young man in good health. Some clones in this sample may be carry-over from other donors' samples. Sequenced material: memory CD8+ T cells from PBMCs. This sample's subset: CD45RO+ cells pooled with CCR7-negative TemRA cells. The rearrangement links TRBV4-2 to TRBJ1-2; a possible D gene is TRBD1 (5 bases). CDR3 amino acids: CASSQVSPGTLDGYTL. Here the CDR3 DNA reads TGTGCCAGCAGCCAAGTCTCCCCAGGGACGTTAGATGGCTACACCCTC.